The 23 T cell receptor beta chains below were found in one sample sequenced in a study of T cells in localized non-small cell lung cancer. TCRdb's copy holds only in-frame clones and misses some; the assay was immunoSEQ multiplex PCR. The sample lists tens of thousands of clones; about 83% were seen once. The sequencing here drew on peripheral blood, taken before any cancer treatment. The receptors here all came from a female donor older than 55 with stage II squamous cell lung carcinoma.

This sequence joins TRBV28 and TRBJ1-1, with D uncertain. The CDR3 runs 12 residues. Deletions cut 8 bases from V and 5 bases from J, with 12 bases between. CDR1 and CDR2 from the germline V gene are MDHEN and SYDVKM. The CDR3 reads CASGLRNTEAFF. In DNA, the CDR3 is TGTGCCAGCGGCCTCCGGAATACTGAAGCTTTCTTT. Drawing the rest from reference TRBV28 and TRBJ1-1, the complete variable domain is DVKVTQSSRYLVKRTGEKVFLECVQDMDHENMFWYRQDPGLGLRLIYFSYDVKMKEKGDIPEGYSVSREKKERFSLILESASTNQTSMYLCASGLRNTEAFFGQGTRLTVV.

As DNA, the CDR3 is TGTGCCAGCAGCCGCAGGGGCACAGATACGCAGTATTTT. Amino acid sequence: CASSRRGTDTQYF. The chain combines TRBV5-4 with TRBJ2-3; D might be TRBD1 (5 bases). Between the trimmed V and J ends, which lost 4 bases and 1 base, there was a span of 7 bases. Germline lookup yields CDR1 SGHNT and CDR2 YYREEE (reference sequence). There are 13 residues in the CDR3.

The gene calls are TRBV6-1 and TRBJ2-2, with TRBD1 as a possible D gene (5 bases). The CDR3 has 14 amino acids. V lost 5 bases and J lost 1, with 8 bases in between. Germline CDR1 MNHNS, CDR2 SASEGT. The CDR3 DNA follows: TGTGCCAGCAGTCGACAGCTGAACACCGGGGAGCTGTTTTTT. Its translation: CASSRQLNTGELFF.

The rearrangement joins TRBV7-2 to TRBJ2-5; the D call may be TRBD1 or TRBD2 (6 bases each). The CDR3 consists of 16 residues. V lost 5 bases, J lost 2 bases, and 18 bases lay in between. Germline CDR1 SGHTA, CDR2 FQGNSA. CDR3 in DNA: TGTGCCAGCAGCAGCTTTTCCGGGGGCCTTCAAGAGACCCAGTACTTC. Translating it yields CASSSFSGGLQETQYF. The full variable domain, in which reference TRBV7-2 and TRBJ2-5 provide the parts outside the CDR3, is GAGVSQSPSNKVTEKGKDVELRCDPISGHTALYWYRQSLGQGLEFLIYFQGNSAPDKSGLPSDRFSAERTGGSVSTLTIQRTQQEDSAVYLCASSSFSGGLQETQYFGPGTRLLVL.

The genes are TRBV18 and TRBJ2-1; 9 bases match TRBD2. Losses at the gene ends were 2 bases for V and 4 bases for J; bases not matched to a gene: 9. The germline CDR1 and CDR2 sequences are KGHSH and LQKENI. This CDR3 region has 17 residues. CDR3 nucleotide sequence: TGTGCCAGCTCACCATATGCGGGGGGGCAGGTTTACAATGAGCAGTTCTTC. Translation: CASSPYAGGQVYNEQFF.

The chain couples TRBV5-1 to TRBJ1-2; 9 nucleotides align to TRBD1. The CDR3 runs to 15 residues. Germline V CDR1 and CDR2: SGHRS, YFSETQ. Unmatched junction bases numbered 8, after V lost 4 bases and J lost 4 bases. The CDR3 reads CASSPRQGEIYGYTF. CDR3 nucleotide sequence: TGCGCCAGCAGCCCAAGACAGGGGGAAATCTATGGCTACACCTTC.

The chain is built from TRBV4-1 and TRBJ2-5, with D possibly being TRBD2 (7 bases). CDR1 and CDR2 from the germline V gene are MGHRA and YSYEKL. The V gene lost 1 base and the J gene lost 5 bases, with 14 bases spanning the gap. The CDR3 totals 15 residues. The CDR3 DNA is TGCGCCAGCAGCCAAGTGGAGGGGGGGCGGGAGACCCAGTACTTC. Amino acids: CASSQVEGGRETQYF.

V gene TRBV13 combines with J gene TRBJ2-2; 8 nucleotides line up with TRBD2. Germline lookup yields CDR1 PRHDT and CDR2 FYEKMQ (reference sequence). Trimming removed 5 bases from V and 4 bases from J; junction bases left unmatched: 6. The CDR3 covers 15 residues. The DNA for the CDR3 is TGTGCCAGCAGCACGGGGGGGCCGTTCACCGGGGAGCTGTTTTTT. Amino acids: CASSTGGPFTGELFF.

CDR3 DNA sequence: TGTGCCAGCAGTGAATCTAGCGGGGGGGCACATGAGCAGTTCTTC. Its protein is CASSESSGGAHEQFF. The chain couples TRBV6-1 to TRBJ2-1, with 12 bases matching TRBD2. V shed 2 bases and J 8 bases; nucleotides not matched to a gene: 4. The CDR3 runs to 15 residues. Germline V gene sequence: CDR1 MNHNS, CDR2 SASEGT.

This chain uses TRBV6-5 with TRBJ1-5; no definite D call. The CDR3 runs 15 residues. Germline V gene data show CDR1 as MNHEY and CDR2 as SVGAGI. With 6 bases removed from V and 4 bases from J, the gap between germline ends came to 16 bases. DNA for the CDR3: TGTGCCAGCAGCCCCGGGCCGCAGTGGAATCAGCCCCAGCATTTT. Its translation: CASSPGPQWNQPQHF.

This chain joins TRBV6-5 and TRBJ1-4; D not certain. The CDR3 is made up of 13 amino acids. Trimming shortened V by 0 bases and J by 7 bases, and 6 bases separated the two germline ends. Germline CDR1 reads MNHEY; CDR2 reads SVGAGI. Here the CDR3 reads CASSYSGFEKLFF. For the CDR3, the DNA is TGTGCCAGCAGTTACTCAGGGTTTGAAAAACTGTTTTTT.

On this clone itself: An end of the junction differs from the germline gene, which may be a read error. This chain uses TRBV19 with TRBJ2-7; the match to TRBD1 covers 9 bases. The CDR3 length is 15 residues. Germline V CDR1 and CDR2: LNHDA, SQIVND (reference sequence). CDR3 loop: CASSITDRGGYEQYF. The CDR3 DNA reads TGCGCCAGTAGTATAACGGACAGGGGAGGCTACGAGCAGTACTTC.

This chain links TRBV6-1 with TRBJ1-2; D might be TRBD1 (5 bases). CDR3 length: 14 amino acids. Deletions cut 1 base from V and 5 bases from J, with 11 bases between. Per germline, CDR1 MNHNS and CDR2 SASEGT. CDR3 in amino acids: CASSEGQSFYGYTF. The DNA of the CDR3 is TGTGCCAGCAGTGAAGGACAGTCCTTTTATGGCTACACCTTC.

The rearrangement joins TRBV7-8 to TRBJ1-5; D perhaps matches TRBD1 (6 bases). Per the germline V gene, CDR1 is SGHVS and CDR2 is FQNEAQ. This CDR3 region has 16 residues. Trimming pared 1 base from V and 4 bases from J, leaving 14 bases between. The CDR3 DNA follows: TGTGCCAGCAGCTTAGGAGGACAGAGCGGTAATCAGCCCCAGCATTTT. Its protein is CASSLGGQSGNQPQHF.

V and J are TRBV28 and TRBJ1-1; possible D gene TRBD1, 5 bases. The ends were cut back, 2 bases at V and 2 bases at J, with 9 bases in the middle. This CDR3 region has 14 residues. Looked up from germline, CDR1 is MDHEN and CDR2 is SYDVKM. The CDR3 region is CASSLTGGNTEAFF. In nucleotides, the CDR3 is TGTGCCAGCAGTTTAACGGGGGGTAACACTGAAGCTTTCTTT.

The rearrangement uses TRBV6-5 and TRBJ1-5, with 9 bases that match TRBD1. The length of the CDR3 is 15 residues. The V gene's germline CDR1 is MNHEY and CDR2 SVGAGI. The J segment lost 1 base and the V segment lost 5 bases, leaving 3 bases of the junction unmatched. In DNA form, the CDR3 reads TGTGCCAGCAGTCAGACAGGGGGAAGCAATCAGCCCCAGCATTTT. Translating it yields CASSQTGGSNQPQHF.

The chain recombines TRBV7-3 with TRBJ2-1, with a weak D call TRBD1 (5 bases). V lost 1 base and J lost 0, with 7 bases in between. The CDR3 extends over 15 amino acids. The germline V gene has CDR1 SGHTA and CDR2 FQGTGA. The CDR3 bases are TGTGCCAGCAGCTTAAACAGGCTCTCCTACAATGAGCAGTTCTTC. Translated: CASSLNRLSYNEQFF.

The chain uses TRBV5-1 and TRBJ2-2, with no clear D. Germline CDR1 and CDR2: SGHRS and YFSETQ. The CDR3 is made up of 17 amino acids. Trimming cost V 4 bases and J 1 base, with 17 bases left between them. CDR3 amino acids: CASSQSPPNVNTGELFF. The CDR3 DNA follows: TGCGCCAGCAGCCAAAGCCCACCCAACGTGAACACCGGGGAGCTGTTTTTT.

This rearrangement joins TRBV10-3 to TRBJ1-6; no reliable D call. The CDR3 has 14 residues. With 10 bases removed from V and 5 bases from J, the gap between germline ends came to 15 bases. CDR1 is ENHRY, CDR2 SYGVKD, per germline. This CDR3 is CATSDLSHNSPLHF. CDR3 sequence (DNA): TGTGCCACCTCAGACCTTAGTCATAATTCACCCCTCCACTTT.

V gene TRBV9 combines with J gene TRBJ2-5, with D perhaps being TRBD1 or TRBD2 (5 bases each). Germline CDR1 and CDR2: SGDLS and YYNGEE. Trimming removed 4 bases from V and 1 base from J, with 26 bases in between. The CDR3 is 19 residues long. As DNA, the CDR3 is TGTGCCAGCAGCCCCCGCCTGGACACCCGAGGGTCAATCCAAGAGACCCAGTACTTC. It specifies CASSPRLDTRGSIQETQYF. The full variable domain, with the rest looked up from reference TRBV9 and TRBJ2-5, is DSGVTQTPKHLITATGQRVTLRCSPRSGDLSVYWYQQSLDQGLQFLIQYYNGEERAKGNILERFSAQQFPDLHSELNLSSLELGDSALYFCASSPRLDTRGSIQETQYFGPGTRLLVL.

The gene calls are TRBV2 and TRBJ1-2, with 7 bases matching TRBD1. V lost 6 bases to trimming and J lost 3 bases; unmatched junction nucleotides: 10. Germline assignment: CDR1 SNHLY and CDR2 FYNNEI. The CDR3 spans 15 residues. The CDR3, as DNA: TGTGCCAGCAGGCCGGGACAGCAACCTTACTATGGCTACACCTTC. Protein: CASRPGQQPYYGYTF.

The chain has TRBV9 and TRBJ1-1; 7 nucleotides match TRBD1. The CDR3 runs 16 residues. Germline CDR1 reads SGDLS; CDR2 reads YYNGEE. The junction had 6 bases not matched to a gene; V was cut back by 1 base and J by 0 bases. CDR3 nucleotides: TGTGCCAGCAGCGTAACGGCAGGGGGGATGAACACTGAAGCTTTCTTT. Its protein product is CASSVTAGGMNTEAFF. The full variable domain, in which reference TRBV9 and TRBJ1-1 provide the parts outside the CDR3, is DSGVTQTPKHLITATGQRVTLRCSPRSGDLSVYWYQQSLDQGLQFLIQYYNGEERAKGNILERFSAQQFPDLHSELNLSSLELGDSALYFCASSVTAGGMNTEAFFGQGTRLTVV.

The J gene is TRBJ1-2, the V gene TRBV19, with TRBD1 as a possible D gene (5 bases). The V end was cut by 6 bases, the J end by 12 bases, with 32 bases between. From germline, CDR1 is LNHDA and CDR2 SQIVND (reference sequence). The CDR3 sequence is 17 residues long. The CDR3: CASSSITFKRGDPTNTF. The CDR3 bases are TGTGCCAGTAGCTCAATCACCTTCAAGCGGGGGGACCCAACGAACACCTTC. Full variable domain (outside the CDR3, taken from reference TRBV19 and TRBJ1-2): DGGITQSPKYLFRKEGQNVTLSCEQNLNHDAMYWYRQDPGQGLRLIYYSQIVNDFQKGDIAEGYSVSREKKESFPLTVTSAQKNPTAFYLCASSSITFKRGDPTNTFGSGTRLTVV.